A selection of T cell receptor beta chains follows, all from one sample in a study of identical twins. TCRdb reprocessed the 5' RACE reads via MiXCR and lists one record per CDR3 protein. The sample has 200,000 to 250,000 distinct CDR3 sequences, roughly 7% seen once. The data also belong to a second study, concerning yellow fever vaccine responses in identical twins.

The sequenced sample was memory (CD45RO+) T cells sorted from blood. All receptors come from a young woman in good health. CDR3s include the opening cysteine and the closing phenylalanine or tryptophan. Fields, in order: clone size, V gene, D gene, J gene, CDR3 DNA, CDR3 protein. The D gene is left open where the match is weak. Not all rows give a size; the values are once, few, many and, for expanded clones, a class.

>.|TRBV13|.|TRBJ1-6
TGTGCCAGCAGCTTAAAGGCAGGGGCCAATTCACCCCTCCACTTT
CASSLKAGANSPLHF
>many|TRBV24-1|TRBD1|TRBJ1-5
TGTGCCACCAGTGACGGGGACAGGGGATATCAGCCCCAGCATTTT
CATSDGDRGYQPQHF
>many|TRBV6-2/TRBV6-3|.|TRBJ1-5
TGTGCCAGCAGTTACGGGGGCGCGGGGAATCAGCCCCAGCATTTT
CASSYGGAGNQPQHF
>few|TRBV14|TRBD2|TRBJ2-1
TGTGCCAGCAGCTCAGCCGGGACTAGCGGGAGTGATGAGCAGTTCTTC
CASSSAGTSGSDEQFF
>many|TRBV12-3/TRBV12-4|.|TRBJ2-1
TGTGCCAGCAAGCAGGCGGGATCGTCCTACAATGAGCAGTTCTTC
CASKQAGSSYNEQFF
>.|TRBV4-1|.|TRBJ1-5
TGCGCCAGCAGCCAAGAGACGAGGTCCGGCAATCAGCCCCAGCATTTT
CASSQETRSGNQPQHF
>many|TRBV5-6|.|TRBJ2-5
TGTGCCAGCAGCTTGTCTCAGGGCGTACAAGAGACCCAGTACTTC
CASSLSQGVQETQYF
>many|TRBV3-1|.|TRBJ1-2
TGTGCCAGCAGCCAAGCGGACGGGGTCGGTGGCTACACCTTC
CASSQADGVGGYTF
>few|TRBV6-4|.|TRBJ1-1
TGTGCCAGCAGTGACCCCGGTAAGGGGTGGATGAACACTGAAGCTTTCTTT
CASSDPGKGWMNTEAFF
>few|TRBV12-3/TRBV12-4|TRBD1|TRBJ1-3
TGTGCCAGCAGCCTCATGACAGGGGGAGGAAACACCATATATTTT
CASSLMTGGGNTIYF
>many|TRBV9|.|TRBJ2-3
TGTGCCAGCAGCGTAGATGCCGTCGGGGGTAGCACAGATACGCAGTATTTT
CASSVDAVGGSTDTQYF
>many|TRBV2|TRBD2|TRBJ2-7
TGTGCCAGCAGCGGGACGGGAGGTTACGAGCAGTACTTC
CASSGTGGYEQYF
>many|TRBV7-9|.|TRBJ2-2
TGTGCCAGCAGCGTCGGACAAGGCACCGGGGAGCTGTTTTTT
CASSVGQGTGELFF
>many|TRBV4-1|.|TRBJ1-6
TGCGCCAGCAGCCAAGAAGCAGGGCGCTATAATTCACCCCTCCACTTT
CASSQEAGRYNSPLHF
>.|TRBV5-1|TRBD1|TRBJ2-2
TGCGCCAGCAGCTTGAAGGCCACGACAGGGTCCAGGGCCGGGGAGCTGTTTTTT
CASSLKATTGSRAGELFF
>few|TRBV7-3|.|TRBJ2-1
TGTGCCAGCAGCTTAGGGTTAGCGCGGTACAATGAGCAGTTCTTC
CASSLGLARYNEQFF
>few|TRBV10-3|.|TRBJ2-2
TGTGCCGCCGGGTGGGGGGCGAACACCGGGGAGCTGTTTTTT
CAAGWGANTGELFF
>few|TRBV2|.|TRBJ1-5
TGTGCCAGCAGACGAGATCAGCCCCAGCATTTT
CASRRDQPQHF
>.|TRBV5-6|.|TRBJ2-2
TGTGCCAGCAGTTATATGGTCACCGGGGAGCTGTTTTTT
CASSYMVTGELFF
>many|TRBV12-3/TRBV12-4|TRBD2|TRBJ2-7
TGTGCCAGCAGTTTAAGGGCTAGCGGCTCCGGATCCTACGAGCAGTACTTC
CASSLRASGSGSYEQYF
>.|TRBV7-6|TRBD1|TRBJ2-3
TGTGCCAGCAGCGCGACAGGGCTGAGCACAGATACGCAGTATTTT
CASSATGLSTDTQYF
>.|TRBV10-3|TRBD1|TRBJ2-3
TGTGCCGGTGCCGGGACAGCCGGACGAGATACGCAGTATTTT
CAGAGTAGRDTQYF
>.|TRBV7-9|TRBD1|TRBJ2-1
TGTGCCAGCAGCCCCCCCGGGACAGGTTACAACAATGAGCAGTTCTTC
CASSPPGTGYNNEQFF
>.|TRBV6-2/TRBV6-3|.|TRBJ2-1
TGTGCCAGCAGTTACTTGGTTAGCGAGAGCTCCTACAATGAGCAGTTCTTC
CASSYLVSESSYNEQFF
>many|TRBV6-1|.|TRBJ2-7
TGTGCCAGCCAGGACTCCTACGAGCAGTACTTC
CASQDSYEQYF
>many|TRBV28|.|TRBJ2-5
TGTGCCAGCAGTACTAAGGCGGAGACCCAGTACTTC
CASSTKAETQYF
>.|TRBV12-3/TRBV12-4|TRBD1|TRBJ2-1
TGTGCCAGCAGGCCGGGACAGGGCAATGAGCAGTTCTTC
CASRPGQGNEQFF
>few|TRBV28|TRBD1|TRBJ1-1
TGTGGGACAGGGTGGGTCCCTGAAGCTTTCTTT
CGTGWVPEAFF
>many|TRBV20-1|.|TRBJ1-1
TGCAGTGCTAGTACGGTAGCCACTGAAGCTTTCTTT
CSASTVATEAFF